A single sample is the source of the 22 T cell receptor beta chains below, sequenced in a study of vaccination and CD4 T cells after COVID-19. Treatment denoted: approximately nine-day PBMC culture with coronavirus spike peptide pools or control peptides (ViraFEST assay). The antigens for these receptors are not known. With the Oncomine TCR Beta short-read assay, DNA from cultured CD4+ T cells was sequenced. TCRdb redid the calling of the PCR reads with MiXCR, one entry per CDR3 protein. Of around 17,000 distinct CDR3 sequences in the sample, about 40% were seen once. The source material was CD4+ T cells from blood, cultured in vitro, sampled before SARS-CoV-2 vaccination. The source is a human donor who received a COVID-19 vaccine.

V gene TRBV5-4 combines with J gene TRBJ1-1; D possibly corresponds to TRBD1 (5 bases). The germline CDR1 and CDR2 sequences are SGHNT and YYREEE (reference sequence). The V end was cut by 0 bases, the J end by 0 bases, with 15 bases between. CDR3 length equals 17 residues. In DNA, the CDR3 is TGTGCCAGCAGCTTGGTCAGGGTCGTCGGTGTGAACACTGAAGCTTTCTTT. This encodes CASSLVRVVGVNTEAFF. The complete variable domain, with remaining parts taken from reference TRBV5-4 and TRBJ1-1, reads ETGVTQSPTHLIKTRGQQVTLRCSSQSGHNTVSWYQQALGQGPQFIFQYYREEENGRGNFPPRFSGLQFPNYSSELNVNALELDDSALYLCASSLVRVVGVNTEAFFGQGTRLTVV.

Note on this clonotype: One end of the junction varies from germline; a read error may be responsible. The chain couples TRBV20-1 to TRBJ1-1; 7 nucleotides line up with TRBD1. This CDR3 is built from 9 residues. Germline values: CDR1 DFQATT, CDR2 SNEGSKA (reference sequence). The CDR3 protein is CSARSRGAF. The CDR3 DNA is TGCAGTGCTAGAAGCAGGGGGGCGTTT.

The CDR3 loop is CASSFPRTDYGYTF. Written as DNA, the CDR3 is TGTGCCAGCAGCTTCCCCCGGACAGACTATGGCTACACCTTC. The V and J genes are TRBV5-4 and TRBJ1-2, with D possibly matching TRBD1 (6 bases). CDR1 SGHNT and CDR2 YYREEE come from the germline V gene (reference sequence). Between the trimmed V and J ends, which lost 2 bases and 3 bases, there was a span of 11 bases. This CDR3 is built from 14 residues.

This clonotype was observed a handful of times. The chain has TRBV7-6 and TRBJ1-1; perhaps TRBD1 as D (6 bases). Between the trimmed V and J ends, which lost 1 base and 3 bases, there was a span of 6 bases. CDR1 and CDR2 (germline): SGHVS, FNYEAQ. The CDR3 spans 13 residues. CDR3 protein: CASSLDRDTEAFF. In DNA, the CDR3 is TGTGCCAGCAGCTTAGACAGGGACACTGAAGCTTTCTTT.

V gene TRBV30 combines with J gene TRBJ1-6; D unclear. V lost 1 base to trimming and J lost 7 bases, with 5 bases between them. CDR3 size: 12 residues. Per the germline V gene, CDR1 is GTSNPN and CDR2 is SVGIG (reference sequence). For the CDR3, the DNA is TGTGCCTGGAGTGCGTTGAATTCACCCCTCCACTTT. Its translation: CAWSALNSPLHF.

This clonotype appeared a few times. The V gene is TRBV12-3 or TRBV12-4, the J gene TRBJ2-3, with D perhaps TRBD2 (5 bases). V lost 1 base and J 6 bases, leaving 5 bases between the germline ends. The CDR3 extends over 12 amino acids. CDR3 bases: TGTGCCAGCAGTTTAGGAGGGGATACGCAGTATTTT. Protein product: CASSLGGDTQYF.

The genes are TRBV15 and TRBJ1-1; D is perhaps TRBD1 (6 bases). This CDR3 has 16 amino acids. Deletions cut 0 bases from V and 5 bases from J, with 16 bases between. CDR1 and CDR2 from the germline V gene are LNHNV and YYDKDF (reference sequence). The chain's CDR3 is CATSRDFGGGQTEAFF. The CDR3 nucleotides read TGTGCCACCAGCAGAGATTTTGGCGGGGGGCAGACTGAAGCTTTCTTT.

This clonotype has just a few counts. The V gene is TRBV24-1, the J gene TRBJ1-2, with 7 bases lining up with TRBD1. V dropped 4 bases and J dropped 3; count of bases not matched to a gene: 4. CDR3 length: 14 amino acids. Germline CDR1 reads KGHDR; CDR2 reads SFDVKD. CDR3 in DNA: TGTGCCACCAGTGACTTCGGGACAGACTATGGCTACACCTTC. This gives the protein CATSDFGTDYGYTF.

The genes are TRBV10-3 and TRBJ2-1; TRBD2 matches at 8 bases. V lost 6 bases and J lost 5; bases outside the gene matches: 6. The CDR3 totals 14 residues. The germline V gene has CDR1 ENHRY and CDR2 SYGVKD. The CDR3 DNA reads TGTGCCATCAGAGTAGCGGGGACTAACAATGAGCAGTTCTTC. This translates into CAIRVAGTNNEQFF.

The V call is TRBV10-3, the J call TRBJ1-2, with a tentative D call TRBD1 (6 bases). This CDR3 has 13 residues. V dropped 3 bases and J dropped 8 bases, with 13 bases sitting between them. The germline gives CDR1 ENHRY, CDR2 SYGVKD. The CDR3 nucleotides read TGTGCCATCAGTGACCCAGGGGATGGGGGCTACACCTTC. This encodes CAISDPGDGGYTF.

This clonotype was recorded a few times. The V gene is TRBV18, the J gene TRBJ1-5; D gene ambiguous. CDR3 length: 17 amino acids. V was cut by 3 bases and J by 1 base, with 16 bases left in between. The germline CDR1 and CDR2 sequences are KGHSH and LQKENI. The CDR3 bases are TGTGCCAGCTCACCTTACACGGCCGGGGTGAGCAATCAGCCCCAGCATTTT. It yields the protein CASSPYTAGVSNQPQHF.

CDR3 residues: CASSLLEEETQYF. The CDR3 region has the DNA TGCGCCAGCAGCTTGCTCGAGGAGGAGACCCAGTACTTC. The chain joins TRBV5-1 to TRBJ2-5; D remains ambiguous. Trimming pared 1 base from V and 5 bases from J, leaving 9 bases between. The CDR3 sequence is 13 residues long. Germline assignment: CDR1 SGHRS and CDR2 YFSETQ.

This clonotype occurred a few times. The junction departs from the called germline gene at one end, perhaps through a read error. The DNA of the CDR3 is TGCAGTGTCCAGGGGGCCCTGAAGACTGAAGCTTTCTTT. It translates to CSVQGALKTEAFF. The chain combines TRBV20-1 with TRBJ1-1, with 8 bases aligning to TRBD1. The CDR3 covers 13 residues. Per germline, CDR1 DFQATT and CDR2 SNEGSKA (reference sequence).

This clonotype was seen a few times. The chain combines TRBV2 with TRBJ2-7; D is unresolved. The CDR3 consists of 12 residues. V shed 8 bases and J shed 5 bases, with 13 bases lying between them. Germline CDR1 and CDR2: SNHLY and FYNNEI. The CDR3 DNA reads TGTGCCAGCTCCTTTCTGGGGAACGAGCAGTACTTC. Translated: CASSFLGNEQYF.

This clonotype has only a few counts. The chain links TRBV19 to TRBJ2-7, with D tentatively TRBD2 (6 bases). Deletions cut 5 bases from V and 1 base from J, with 12 bases between. There are 14 residues in the CDR3. Germline V gene data show CDR1 as LNHDA and CDR2 as SQIVND (reference sequence). CDR3 sequence: CASSSGLESYEQYF. DNA for the CDR3: TGTGCCAGTAGTTCGGGACTCGAATCCTACGAGCAGTACTTC.

The V and J genes are TRBV6-5 and TRBJ2-1, with 11 bases fitting TRBD2. Germline V gene data show CDR1 as MNHEY and CDR2 as SVGAGI. The V and J ends lost 0 bases and 4 bases, in that order; junction bases with no gene match: 2. The CDR3 contains 16 residues. As DNA, the CDR3 is TGTGCCAGCAGTTACTCACTAGCGGGGGCATACAATGAGCAGTTCTTC. Translated: CASSYSLAGAYNEQFF.

This sequence joins TRBV25-1 and TRBJ1-4, with D perhaps matching TRBD1 (5 bases). Germline CDR1 MGHDK, CDR2 SYGVNS. This CDR3 has 15 residues. Trimming stripped 2 bases from V and 2 bases from J, with 9 bases between. This CDR3 reads CASSEGGRTNEKLFF. DNA of the CDR3: TGTGCCAGCAGTGAAGGGGGGAGGACTAATGAAAAACTGTTTTTT.

This rearrangement joins TRBV19 to TRBJ1-1, with D unresolved. Looked up from germline, CDR1 is LNHDA and CDR2 is SQIVND (reference sequence). V was shortened by 3 bases and J by 4 bases, with 12 bases between the two germline ends. CDR3 length: 14 residues. CDR3 residues: CASSIKESFTEAFF. CDR3 nucleotide sequence: TGTGCCAGTAGTATTAAAGAGTCTTTCACTGAAGCTTTCTTT.

This sequence joins TRBV24-1 and TRBJ2-3, with 10 bases fitting TRBD2. The germline V gene encodes CDR1 KGHDR and CDR2 SFDVKD. V shed 3 bases and J 6 bases; nucleotides not matched to a gene: 8. There are 16 residues in the CDR3. CDR3 region: CATSDPSGGAGDTQYF. Written as DNA, the CDR3 is TGTGCCACCAGTGATCCGAGCGGGGGGGCCGGGGATACGCAGTATTTT.

This rearrangement joins TRBV5-1 to TRBJ1-1; tentatively, D is TRBD1 (6 bases). CDR1 is SGHRS and CDR2 is YFSETQ in the germline V gene. The V gene lost 4 bases and the J gene lost 5 bases, with 15 bases spanning the gap. The length of the CDR3 is 14 residues. CDR3 in amino acids: CASSRITGKTEAFF. CDR3 bases: TGCGCCAGCAGCCGAATTACAGGGAAAACTGAAGCTTTCTTT.

This chain joins TRBV6-2 or TRBV6-3 and TRBJ1-6; 7 nucleotides line up with TRBD1. Trimming cost V 2 bases and J 6 bases; bases outside gene matches: 7. CDR1 and CDR2 (germline): MNHEY, SVGEGT. The CDR3 sequence is 16 residues long. In DNA, the CDR3 is TGTGCCAGCAGTTACCGCCAGGGGGGCCTTAATTCACCCCTCCACTTT. The encoded protein is CASSYRQGGLNSPLHF.

The sample holds a few counts of this clonotype. The chain employs TRBV21-1 and TRBJ2-1; the table's D call TRBD1 went unverified against the DNA. TRBV21-1 is reported as a pseudogene. CDR3 length equals 18 residues. The DNA of the CDR3 is TGTGCCAGCAGCAAAGCGGTGGGGGGGAATAGCTCCTACAATGAGCAGTTCTTC. It yields the protein CASSKAVGGNSSYNEQFF.